A selection of T cell receptor beta chains follows, all from one sample in a study of breast tumors, draining lymph nodes, adjacent tissues. TCRdb re-analysed the multiplex PCR reads in MiXCR, keeping a single row per CDR3 protein. The repertoire has approximately 130,000 distinct CDR3 sequences, over 20% of them found once; the top ten carry about 2.2%. Specimen: axillary lymph node tissue. Every receptor here comes from a female donor with breast cancer. Some clones in this sample may be carry-over from other donors' samples. Each CDR3 is given without its conserved first and last residue. For some rows the clone size is stated as once, few or many, or as a class when expanded; others skip it.

size: many
V: TRBV19
J: TRBJ1-2
length: 12
CDR3: ATGGGTGDYGYT

size: many
V: TRBV29-1
J: TRBJ2-3
length: 15
CDR3: SVGRVLGVSVTDTQY

size: many
V: TRBV5-1
J: TRBJ1-2
length: 12
CDR3: ASSPGDRVYGYT

size: many
V: TRBV6-6
J: TRBJ2-1
length: 13
CDR3: ASSYRDTSYNEQF

size: many
V: TRBV2
J: TRBJ2-1
length: 11
CDR3: ASSVGLYNEQF

size: many
V: TRBV6-5
J: TRBJ2-7
length: 15
CDR3: ASSYSIIPGGPYEQY

size: many
V: TRBV2
J: TRBJ2-2
length: 13
CDR3: ASSEMAANTGELF

size: few
V: TRBV27
J: TRBJ1-5
length: 13
CDR3: ASSPMGRVNQPQH

size: -
V: TRBV5-4
J: TRBJ2-3
length: 15
CDR3: ASSLGYGGQSGTTQY

size: many
V: TRBV7-9
J: TRBJ2-2
length: 13
CDR3: ASSLREGHTGELF

size: many
V: TRBV6-6
J: TRBJ2-3
length: 15
CDR3: ASSYVPGQDVTDTQY

size: -
V: TRBV28
J: TRBJ2-1
length: 12
CDR3: ASQGHNPPNEQF

size: few
V: TRBV3-1
J: TRBJ1-2
length: 11
CDR3: ASSSTGLNGYT

size: many
V: TRBV19
J: TRBJ1-2
length: 15
CDR3: ASSTPRDRGVNYGYT

size: many
V: TRBV5-1
J: TRBJ2-1
length: 14
CDR3: ASSPPSGGFYNEQF

size: many
V: TRBV5-4
J: TRBJ2-2
length: 12
CDR3: ASSPEGWTGELF

size: many
V: TRBV11-3
J: TRBJ2-1
length: 12
CDR3: ASSLGADYNEQF

size: many
V: TRBV30
J: TRBJ2-5
length: 14
CDR3: AWSRTTSGRSETQY

size: many
V: TRBV6-6
J: TRBJ2-5
length: 11
CDR3: ASSQRIQETQY

size: many
V: TRBV5-8
J: TRBJ2-1
length: 11
CDR3: ASSLRDSNEQF

size: many
V: TRBV2
J: TRBJ2-2
length: 13
CDR3: ASSESSASAGELF

size: -
V: TRBV25-1
J: TRBJ2-3
length: 10
CDR3: ASSEWGDTQY

size: few
V: TRBV6-1
J: TRBJ1-4
length: 12
CDR3: AKDRGTLSEKLF